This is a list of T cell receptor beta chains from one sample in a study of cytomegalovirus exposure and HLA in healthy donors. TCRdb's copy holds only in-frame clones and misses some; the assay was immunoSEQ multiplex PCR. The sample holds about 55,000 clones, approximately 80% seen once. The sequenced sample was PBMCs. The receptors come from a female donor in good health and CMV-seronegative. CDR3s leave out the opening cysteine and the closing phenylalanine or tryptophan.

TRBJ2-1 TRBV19 ASSISGREQF
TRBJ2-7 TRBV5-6 ASSLAGPSEQY
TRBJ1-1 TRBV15 ATSRDGDTEAF
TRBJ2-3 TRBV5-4 ASSLLGNTQY
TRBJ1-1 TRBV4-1 ASSLNPTGTGKTEAF
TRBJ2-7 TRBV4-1 ASSRDTGASYEQY
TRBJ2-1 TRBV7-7 ASSPLQDNEQF
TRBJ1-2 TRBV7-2 ASSSRQGYSDGYT
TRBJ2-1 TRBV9 ASSVFSSSYNEQF
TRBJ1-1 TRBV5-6 ASSFGRGMNTEAF
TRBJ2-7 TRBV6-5 ASRGQGFGEQY
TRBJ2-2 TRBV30 ARKDFRTGGNTGELF
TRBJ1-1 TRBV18 ASSPRITVQGANTEAF
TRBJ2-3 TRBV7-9 ASHLGGDTQY
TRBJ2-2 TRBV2 ASSEVVPGELF
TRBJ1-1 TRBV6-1 ASSEEGRGNTEAF
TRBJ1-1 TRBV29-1 SACHYLNTEAF
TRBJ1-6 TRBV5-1 ASSPGTGFSPLH
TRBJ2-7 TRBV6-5 ASSYSFTTAYEQY
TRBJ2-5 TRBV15 ATSSTRPQETQY
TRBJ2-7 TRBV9 ASSVGSEQY
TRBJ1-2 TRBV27 ASSFAGGVLYGYT
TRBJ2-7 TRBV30 AWIGQMAYEQY
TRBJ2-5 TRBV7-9 ASSEGTSGGQETQY
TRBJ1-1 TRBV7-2 ASSLGIQGTEAF
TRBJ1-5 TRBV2 ASSDVTGGQPQH
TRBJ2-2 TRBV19 ASGRQVETGELF
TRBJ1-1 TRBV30 AWSVRGVNTEAF
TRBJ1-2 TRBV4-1 ASSQDRGIGYT
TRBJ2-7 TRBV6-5 ASRDTTYEQY
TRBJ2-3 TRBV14 ASSQEPSSKGPDTQY
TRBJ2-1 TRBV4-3 ASSQELRGDNEQF
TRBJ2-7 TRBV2 ASKITESQY
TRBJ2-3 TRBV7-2 ASSLGPRYTDTQY
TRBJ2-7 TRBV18 ASSPERDRAYEQY
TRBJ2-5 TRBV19 ASSPAARQETQY
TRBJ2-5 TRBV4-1 ASSHIHQETQY